Listed here are 3 T cell receptor beta chains from one sample, sequenced in a study of CD8+ T cells in alopecia areata. The treatment is: oral pan-JAK inhibitor, 5-10 mg twice daily. RNA, once extracted, was reverse transcribed into cDNA for use as the sequencing template. TCRdb keeps only in-frame clones here, not all; method: immunoSEQ multiplex PCR. The data show about 200,000 clones, 55% to 70% seen once. Sequencing was performed on CD4+ T cells sorted from blood, taken at week 4, from a patient treated with tofacitinib. The receptors come from a human donor with alopecia areata.

V gene TRBV30 combines with J gene TRBJ2-5, with D tentatively TRBD1 (5 bases). The CDR3 covers 14 residues. The V and J ends lost 0 bases and 4 bases respectively, with 12 bases between them. Germline CDR1 and CDR2: GTSNPN and SVGIG (reference sequence). The CDR3 is CAWSVQGLGETQYF. CDR3 DNA sequence: TGTGCCTGGAGTGTCCAGGGTCTAGGAGAGACCCAGTACTTC.

DNA of the CDR3: TGCAGCGTTGACCTCCAGGAGGGGGAGACCCAGTACTTC. It is translated as CSVDLQEGETQYF. This chain uses TRBV29-1 with TRBJ2-5; D perhaps matches TRBD2 (6 bases). V shed 3 bases and J shed 5 bases, with 13 bases lying between them. The CDR3 spans 13 residues. Germline V gene lookup returns CDR1 SQVTM and CDR2 ANQGSEA.

The chain employs TRBV9 and TRBJ2-1; D perhaps matches TRBD1 (6 bases). The CDR3 loop spans 15 amino acids. Trimming cost V 4 bases and J 4 bases, with 15 bases left between them. CDR1 and CDR2 from the germline V gene are SGDLS and YYNGEE. CDR3 sequence reads: CASSPQGSGYNEQFF. The CDR3 coding sequence is TGTGCCAGCAGCCCACAGGGTTCGGGGTACAATGAGCAGTTCTTC.